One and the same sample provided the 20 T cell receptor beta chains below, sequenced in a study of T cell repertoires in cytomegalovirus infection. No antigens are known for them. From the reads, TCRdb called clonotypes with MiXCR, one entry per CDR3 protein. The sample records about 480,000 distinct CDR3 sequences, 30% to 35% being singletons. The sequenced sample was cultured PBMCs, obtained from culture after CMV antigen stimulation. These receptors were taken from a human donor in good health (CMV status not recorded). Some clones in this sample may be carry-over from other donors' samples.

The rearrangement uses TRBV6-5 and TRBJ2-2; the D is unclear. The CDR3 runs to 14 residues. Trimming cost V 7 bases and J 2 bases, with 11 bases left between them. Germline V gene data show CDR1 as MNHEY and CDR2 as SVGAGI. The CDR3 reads CASTKTQNTGELFF. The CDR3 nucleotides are TGTGCCAGCACCAAAACTCAAAACACCGGGGAGCTGTTTTTT.

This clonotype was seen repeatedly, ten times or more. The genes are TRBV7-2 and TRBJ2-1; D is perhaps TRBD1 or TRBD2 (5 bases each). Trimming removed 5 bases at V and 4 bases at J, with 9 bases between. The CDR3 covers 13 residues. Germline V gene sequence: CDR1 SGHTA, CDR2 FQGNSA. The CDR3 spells CASSRDQYNEQFF. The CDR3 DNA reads TGTGCCAGCAGCCGGGACCAATACAATGAGCAGTTCTTC.

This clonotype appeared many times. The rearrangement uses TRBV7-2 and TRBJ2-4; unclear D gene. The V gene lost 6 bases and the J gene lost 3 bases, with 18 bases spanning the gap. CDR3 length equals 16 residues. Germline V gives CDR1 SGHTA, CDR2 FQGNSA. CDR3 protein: CASRNQGPQSKNIQYF. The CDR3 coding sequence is TGTGCCAGCAGAAACCAAGGGCCGCAGAGCAAAAACATTCAGTACTTC.

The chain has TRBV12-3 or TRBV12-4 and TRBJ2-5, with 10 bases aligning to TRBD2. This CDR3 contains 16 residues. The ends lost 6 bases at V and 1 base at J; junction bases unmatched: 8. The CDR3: CASRNGLAAIQETQYF. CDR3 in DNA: TGTGCCAGCAGGAACGGACTAGCGGCGATCCAAGAGACCCAGTACTTC.

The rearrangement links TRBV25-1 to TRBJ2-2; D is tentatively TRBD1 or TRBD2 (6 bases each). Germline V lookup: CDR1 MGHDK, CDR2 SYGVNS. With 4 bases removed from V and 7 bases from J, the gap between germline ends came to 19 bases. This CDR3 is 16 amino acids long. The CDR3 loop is CASSAQGLGGLGELFF. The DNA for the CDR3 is TGTGCCAGCAGTGCCCAGGGGCTGGGGGGTCTCGGGGAGCTGTTTTTT.

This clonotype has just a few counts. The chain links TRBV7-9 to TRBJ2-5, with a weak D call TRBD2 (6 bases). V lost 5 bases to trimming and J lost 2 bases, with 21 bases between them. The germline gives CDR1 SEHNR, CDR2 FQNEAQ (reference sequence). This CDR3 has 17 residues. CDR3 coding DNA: TGTGCCAGCAGCCCGAAGGGTAGCGGACCAATGCAAGAGACCCAGTACTTC. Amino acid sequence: CASSPKGSGPMQETQYF.

CDR3 sequence: CASSSDGQDNEQFF. CDR3 DNA: TGTGCCAGCAGCTCCGACGGACAGGACAATGAGCAGTTCTTC. This chain uses TRBV7-2 with TRBJ2-1; TRBD1 matches 7 bases. V lost 4 bases and J lost 5; bases outside the gene matches: 5. The germline V gene encodes CDR1 SGHTA and CDR2 FQGNSA. This CDR3 comprises 14 residues. The whole variable domain, remainder taken from reference TRBV7-2 and TRBJ2-1, is GAGVSQSPSNKVTEKGKDVELRCDPISGHTALYWYRQSLGQGLEFLIYFQGNSAPDKSGLPSDRFSAERTGGSVSTLTIQRTQQEDSAVYLCASSSDGQDNEQFFGPGTRLTVL.

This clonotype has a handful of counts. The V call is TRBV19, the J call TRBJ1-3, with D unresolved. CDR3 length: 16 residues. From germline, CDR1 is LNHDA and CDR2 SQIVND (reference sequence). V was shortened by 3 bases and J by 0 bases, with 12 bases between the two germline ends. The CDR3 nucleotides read TGTGCCAGTAGTATTTCTCCATTGAGCTCTGGAAACACCATATATTTT. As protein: CASSISPLSSGNTIYF.

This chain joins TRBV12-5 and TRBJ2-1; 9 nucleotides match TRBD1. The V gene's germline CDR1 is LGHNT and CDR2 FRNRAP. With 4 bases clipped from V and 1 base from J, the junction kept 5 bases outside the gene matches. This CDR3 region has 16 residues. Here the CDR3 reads CASGWGTGMSYNEQFF. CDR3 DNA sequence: TGTGCTAGTGGTTGGGGGACAGGGATGTCCTACAATGAGCAGTTCTTC. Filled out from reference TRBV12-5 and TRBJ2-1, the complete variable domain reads DARVTQTPRHKVTEMGQEVTMRCQPILGHNTVFWYRQTMMQGLELLAYFRNRAPLDDSGMPKDRFSAEMPDATLATLKIQPSEPRDSAVYFCASGWGTGMSYNEQFFGPGTRLTVL.

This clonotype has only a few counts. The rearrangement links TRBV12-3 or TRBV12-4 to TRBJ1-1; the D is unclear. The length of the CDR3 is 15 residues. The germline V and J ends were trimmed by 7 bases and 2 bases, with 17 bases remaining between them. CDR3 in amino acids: CASIRLGFSNTEAFF. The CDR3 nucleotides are TGTGCCAGCATCCGCTTAGGGTTTAGTAACACTGAAGCTTTCTTT.

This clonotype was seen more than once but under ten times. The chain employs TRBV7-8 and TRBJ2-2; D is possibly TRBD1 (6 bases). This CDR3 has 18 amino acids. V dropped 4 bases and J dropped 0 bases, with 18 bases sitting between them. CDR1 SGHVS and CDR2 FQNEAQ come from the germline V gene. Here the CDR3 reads CASSYPSRGPTNTGELFF. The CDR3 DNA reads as TGTGCCAGCAGCTACCCCTCCAGGGGCCCCACGAACACCGGGGAGCTGTTTTTT.

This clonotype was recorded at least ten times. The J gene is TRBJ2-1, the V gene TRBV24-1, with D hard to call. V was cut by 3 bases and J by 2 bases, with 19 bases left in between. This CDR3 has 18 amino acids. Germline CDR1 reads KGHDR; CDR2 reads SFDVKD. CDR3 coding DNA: TGTGCCACCAGTGATAATGAATTACGTACATATGCCTACAATGAGCAGTTCTTC. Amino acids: CATSDNELRTYAYNEQFF.

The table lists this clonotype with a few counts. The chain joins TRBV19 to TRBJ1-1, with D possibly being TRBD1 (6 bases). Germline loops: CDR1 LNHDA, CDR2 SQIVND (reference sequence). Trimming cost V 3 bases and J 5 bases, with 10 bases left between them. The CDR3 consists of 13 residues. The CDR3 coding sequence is TGTGCCAGTAGTATCGGGGGCTATACTGAAGCTTTCTTT. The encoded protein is CASSIGGYTEAFF.

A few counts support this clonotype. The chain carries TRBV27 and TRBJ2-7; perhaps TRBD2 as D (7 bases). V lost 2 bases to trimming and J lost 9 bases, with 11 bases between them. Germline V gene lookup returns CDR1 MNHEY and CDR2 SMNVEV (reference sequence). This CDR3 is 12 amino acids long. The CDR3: CASSLPGGRQYF. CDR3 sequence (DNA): TGTGCCAGCAGTTTACCCGGGGGGCGGCAGTACTTC.

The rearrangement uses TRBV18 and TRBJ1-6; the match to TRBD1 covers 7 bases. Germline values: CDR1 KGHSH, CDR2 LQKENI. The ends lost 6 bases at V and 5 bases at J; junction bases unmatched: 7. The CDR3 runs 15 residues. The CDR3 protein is CASSRQGQHNSPLHF. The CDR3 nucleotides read TGTGCCAGCTCGCGGCAGGGACAGCATAATTCACCCCTCCACTTT.

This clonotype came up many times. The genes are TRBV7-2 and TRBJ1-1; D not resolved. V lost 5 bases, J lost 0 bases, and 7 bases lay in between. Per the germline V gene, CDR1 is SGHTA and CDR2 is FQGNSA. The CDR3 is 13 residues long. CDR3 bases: TGTGCCAGCAGCCCCTTTATGAACACTGAAGCTTTCTTT. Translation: CASSPFMNTEAFF.

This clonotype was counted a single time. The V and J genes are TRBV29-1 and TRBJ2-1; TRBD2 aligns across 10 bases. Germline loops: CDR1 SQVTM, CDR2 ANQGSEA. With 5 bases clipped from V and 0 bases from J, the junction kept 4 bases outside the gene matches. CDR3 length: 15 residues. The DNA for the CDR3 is TGCAGCGTTACAGGGACTAGCGACTCCTACAATGAGCAGTTCTTC. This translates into CSVTGTSDSYNEQFF.

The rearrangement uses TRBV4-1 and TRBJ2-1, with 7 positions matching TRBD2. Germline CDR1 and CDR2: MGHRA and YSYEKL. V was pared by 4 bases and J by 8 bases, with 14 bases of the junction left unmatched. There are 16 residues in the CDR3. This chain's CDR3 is CASSLSAGVGPHEQFF. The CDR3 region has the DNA TGCGCCAGCAGCCTGAGTGCGGGGGTCGGCCCCCATGAGCAGTTCTTC.

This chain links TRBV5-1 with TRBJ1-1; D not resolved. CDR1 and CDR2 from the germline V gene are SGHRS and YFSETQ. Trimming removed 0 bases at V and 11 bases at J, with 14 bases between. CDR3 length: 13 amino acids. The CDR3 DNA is TGCGCCAGCAGCTTGGAAGACGGCCTCGGGGCTTTCTTT. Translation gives CASSLEDGLGAFF.

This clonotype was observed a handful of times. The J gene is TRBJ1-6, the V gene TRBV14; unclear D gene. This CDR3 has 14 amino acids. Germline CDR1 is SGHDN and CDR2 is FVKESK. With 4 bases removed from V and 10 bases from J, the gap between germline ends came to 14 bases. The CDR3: CASSPRVRSSPLHF. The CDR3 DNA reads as TGTGCCAGCAGCCCCCGGGTCCGAAGCTCACCCCTCCACTTT.